This TCR beta chain emerged from a study of blood T cell repertoires in COVID-19 (dated by TCRdb to about 2020). For the study in its entirety: The collaborator samples originated in the United States, Italy and Spain and spanned the acute and convalescent phases of COVID-19. Where available, HLA class I and class II types were taken from metadata supplied by the sample provider and were not determined by assay-based typing. The dataset comprised deeply sampled blood TCRbeta repertoires from subjects exposed to, actively infected with, or recovered from COVID-19. Sample metadata almost always included a de-identified subject ID, COVID-19 status, age in years and sex. The repertoires were made available in a free public database intended to serve as a resource for research on the immune response to SARS-CoV-2. The samples were drawn from two sources: the first 160 participants of the ongoing ImmuneRACE study, and 1,200 or so subjects contributed by 6 global collaborators. The prospective study material was composed of cDNA or gDNA derived from T cells, B-cell-depleted T cells, or PBMCs.

TCRbeta CDR3 regions were amplified from genomic DNA using the immunoSEQ Assay, a bias-controlled multiplex PCR. The paper's data handling went like this. Nucleated cell counts per sample were estimated from amplification of reference gene primers within the assay. To quantify the absolute abundance of each unique TCRbeta CDR3 rearrangement, sequence reads were collapsed and filtered. For each sample, productive Simpson clonality was calculated by taking the square root of Simpson's diversity index across productive rearrangements. Sourced from immuneACCESS, this table was stored by TCRdb with only in-frame sequences that have V and J called. A share of the clones is absent; for the studies checked, an unresolved V gene accounts for under half, and the remainder has no known explanation. V and J calls and clone size follow that table, whereas D and trimming were derived from the DNA. This sample is represented by about 190,000 clones; 80% of them were singletons. The ten largest clonotypes hold 6% to 8.5% of the sample.

The trim is 8 bases for V and 0 bases for J, with a gap of 15 bases between the germline ends. The CDR3 contains 15 residues, cysteine and phenylalanine counted. Just CDR3 DNA is preserved here, 45 bases in frame from base 1. The germline V gene gives CDR1 as SNHLY and CDR2 as FYNNEI. Each collaborating institution followed its own protocols to collect whole blood in K2EDTA tubes. For TCRbeta analysis, collaborator samples were shipped as frozen whole blood, as isolated PBMCs, or as DNA extracted from either sample type. In regard to this clone: Its antigen specificity is not known. Nothing much larger sits one base from this clone, and base qualities are not available.

Paper-wide results and their limitations: How much clinical and demographic metadata was included differed by source and by participant, and the metadata was provided uncurated.

The chain joins TRBV2 to TRBJ2-3; TRBD2 might be the D gene, on 5 matching bases. The receptor was derived from a man aged 55 to 69 with acute or convalescent COVID-19. The specimen was peripheral blood. DNA sequence: TGTGCCAGCGGACTGGGTCAGACTAGCACAGATACGCAGTATTTT. It translates to CASGLGQTSTDTQYF.